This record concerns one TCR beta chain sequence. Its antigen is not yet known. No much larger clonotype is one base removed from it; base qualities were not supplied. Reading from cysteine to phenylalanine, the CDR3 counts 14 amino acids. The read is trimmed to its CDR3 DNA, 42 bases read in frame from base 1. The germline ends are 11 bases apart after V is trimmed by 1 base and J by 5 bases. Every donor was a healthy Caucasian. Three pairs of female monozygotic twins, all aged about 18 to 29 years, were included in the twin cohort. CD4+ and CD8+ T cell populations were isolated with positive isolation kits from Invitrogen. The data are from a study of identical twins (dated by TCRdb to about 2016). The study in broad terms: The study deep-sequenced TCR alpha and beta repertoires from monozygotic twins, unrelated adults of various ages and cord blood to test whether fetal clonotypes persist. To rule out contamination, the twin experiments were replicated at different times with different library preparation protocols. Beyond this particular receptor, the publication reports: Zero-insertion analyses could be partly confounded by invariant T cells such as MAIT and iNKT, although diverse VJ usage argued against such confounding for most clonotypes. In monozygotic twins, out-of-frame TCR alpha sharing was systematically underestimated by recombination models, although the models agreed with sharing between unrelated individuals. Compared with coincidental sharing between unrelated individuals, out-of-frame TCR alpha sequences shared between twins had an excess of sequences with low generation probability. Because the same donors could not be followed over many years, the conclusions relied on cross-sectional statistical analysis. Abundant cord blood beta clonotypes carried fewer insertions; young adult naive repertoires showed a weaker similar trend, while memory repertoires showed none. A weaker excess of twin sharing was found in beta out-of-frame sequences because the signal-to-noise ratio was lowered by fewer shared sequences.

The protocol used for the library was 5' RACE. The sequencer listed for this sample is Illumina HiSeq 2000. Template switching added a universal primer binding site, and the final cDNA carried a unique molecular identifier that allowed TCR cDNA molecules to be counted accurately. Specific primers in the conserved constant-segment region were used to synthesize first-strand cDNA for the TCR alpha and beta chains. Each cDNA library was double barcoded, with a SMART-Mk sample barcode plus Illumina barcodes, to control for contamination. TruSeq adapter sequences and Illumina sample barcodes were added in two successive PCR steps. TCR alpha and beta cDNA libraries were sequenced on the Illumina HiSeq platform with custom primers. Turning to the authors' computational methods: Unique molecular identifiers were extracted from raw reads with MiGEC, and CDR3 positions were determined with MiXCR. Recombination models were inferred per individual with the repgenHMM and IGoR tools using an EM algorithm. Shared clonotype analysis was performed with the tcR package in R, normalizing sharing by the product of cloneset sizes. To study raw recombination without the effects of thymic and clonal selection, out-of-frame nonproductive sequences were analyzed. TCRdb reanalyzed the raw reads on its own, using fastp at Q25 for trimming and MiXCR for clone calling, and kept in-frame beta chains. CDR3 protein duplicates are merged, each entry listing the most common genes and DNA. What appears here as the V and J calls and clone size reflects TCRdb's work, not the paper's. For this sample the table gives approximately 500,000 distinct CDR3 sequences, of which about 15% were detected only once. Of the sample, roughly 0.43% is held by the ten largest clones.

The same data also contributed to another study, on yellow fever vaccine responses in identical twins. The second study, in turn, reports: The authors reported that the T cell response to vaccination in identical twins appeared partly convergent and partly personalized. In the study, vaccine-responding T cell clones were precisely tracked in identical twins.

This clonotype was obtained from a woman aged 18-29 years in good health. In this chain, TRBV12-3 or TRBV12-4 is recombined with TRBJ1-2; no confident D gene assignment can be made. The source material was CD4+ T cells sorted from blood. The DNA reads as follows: TGTGCCAGCAGTTTAGTGACAAATCTTTATGGCTACACCTTC. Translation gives CASSLVTNLYGYTF.